Below, one T cell receptor (beta chain) is given with its context. These data belong to a study of blood T cell repertoires in COVID-19. Study as a whole: Acute-phase and convalescent COVID-19 samples originated in the United States, Italy and Spain. The analysed material was cDNA or gDNA that came from T cells, B-cell-depleted T cells, or PBMCs.

The table came from immunoSEQ multiplex PCR; TCRdb's copy has only in-frame clones and leaves some out. The table has roughly 170,000 clones, 84% seen once; the top ten hold approximately 12%. This CDR3 has 14 residues. Trimming took 5 bases from V and 2 from J; bases not matched to a gene: 2. Germline loops: CDR1 SEHNR, CDR2 FQNEAQ (reference sequence). All enrollees were about 18 to 100 years old and from approximately 25 US areas. Grouping used clinical history reported by participants in a survey and questionnaire. The J gene is TRBJ1-2, the V gene TRBV7-9; the match to TRBD1 covers 10 bases. The sample consisted of PBMCs or T cells enriched from blood (not recorded which). This TCR was sampled from a man aged 45 to 65 who had recovered from COVID-19. CDR3 coding DNA: TGTGCCAGCAGCCCGGACAGGGGGAACTATGGCTACACCTTC. This gives the protein CASSPDRGNYGYTF.